The present TCR beta chain was sequenced within a study of blood T cell repertoires in COVID-19. Study summary: Spain, Italy and the United States supplied samples that represented acute and convalescent COVID-19.

Only in-frame clones appear in the TCRdb table, and some are missing; sequencing was by immunoSEQ multiplex PCR. The table includes about 270,000 clones, 75% to 90% detected once. V dropped 2 bases and J dropped 2 bases, with 6 bases sitting between them. This CDR3 contains 13 residues. CDR1 GTSNPN and CDR2 SVGIG come from the germline V gene (reference sequence). The TCR comes from a man aged 45-60 years with acute or convalescent COVID-19. Sequenced material: peripheral blood. The rearrangement links TRBV30 to TRBJ2-2, with D unresolved. Written as DNA, the CDR3 is TGTGCCTGGAGTTGGCAAAACACCGGGGAGCTGTTTTTT. Protein: CAWSWQNTGELFF. Full variable domain (remainder filled in from reference TRBV30 and TRBJ2-2): SQTIHQWPATLVQPVGSPLSLECTVEGTSNPNLYWYRQAAGRGLQLLFYSVGIGQISSEVPQNLSASRPQDRQFILSSKKLLLSDSGFYLCAWSWQNTGELFFGEGSRLTVL.